These T cell receptor beta chains were read from a single sample in a study of blood T cell repertoires in COVID-19. Assay used: immunoSEQ multiplex PCR; TCRdb lists only in-frame clones, some missing. The sample comprises over 85,000 clones, around 84% of which are singletons, and 2.5% to 3.5% rests with the top ten. The sequenced sample consisted of peripheral blood. The receptors here all came from a man aged 45-60 years with active or convalescent COVID-19. CDR3s include the opening cysteine and the closing phenylalanine or tryptophan. The listing skips clone size in some rows; elsewhere it reads once, few, many or a size class.

NA,TRBJ1-2,TRBV25-1,CASSPDSNYGYTF
few,TRBJ2-5,TRBV5-1,CASSLFEGATETQYF
once,TRBJ1-2,TRBV24-1,CATSDLKGAGGYTF
NA,TRBJ1-2,TRBV19,CASTPLGGRENYGYTF
NA,TRBJ1-5,TRBV5-5,CASSFRGTDYSNQPQHF
few,TRBJ1-1,TRBV4-1,CASSQIDRSTEAFF
NA,TRBJ1-5,TRBV2,CASSPGTGNQPQHF
NA,TRBJ2-1,TRBV4-3,CASSQVGGPYNEQFF
NA,TRBJ2-1,TRBV6-5,CACHRGGAGEQFF
NA,TRBJ1-1,TRBV10-3,CAISENSRGAFF
NA,TRBJ1-2,TRBV3-1/TRBV3-2,CASSQDTGSYTF